This entry lists 9 T cell receptor beta chains sequenced from one sample in a study of graft-versus-host responses after intestinal transplantation. Clones were read by immunoSEQ multiplex PCR, and TCRdb kept only the in-frame ones, dropping some. Counted here are about 29,000 clones, around 90% occurring once; the ten biggest clones make up under 14%. The sample was PBMCs, taken approximately 460 days after intestinal transplantation. The receptors originated from a human patient who received an intestinal transplant, so some T cells may come from the graft donor.

J is TRBJ1-6 and V is TRBV7-2; TRBD1 agrees at 9 bases. CDR3 size: 15 residues. Germline trimming cut 2 bases from V and 7 bases from J; bases unmatched to any gene: 3. The germline CDR1 and CDR2 sequences are SGHTA and FQGNSA. DNA for the CDR3: TGTGCCAGCAGCTTAAACAGGGGGCTCAATTCACCCCTCCACTTT. This sequence encodes CASSLNRGLNSPLHF.

The chain employs TRBV6-5 and TRBJ1-6; no definite D call. This CDR3 is 13 amino acids long. CDR1 is MNHEY and CDR2 is SVGAGI in the germline V gene. V dropped 9 bases and J dropped 8 bases, with 14 bases sitting between them. This CDR3 reads CASYEGRYSPLHF. CDR3 DNA sequence: TGTGCCAGTTACGAGGGAAGATATTCACCCCTCCACTTT.

The chain is built from TRBV7-2 and TRBJ2-1, with TRBD2 as a possible D gene (6 bases). The germline gives CDR1 SGHTA, CDR2 FQGNSA. This CDR3 spans 15 amino acids. Trimming took 2 bases from V and 1 from J, leaving 9 bases between them. The CDR3 coding sequence is TGTGCCAGCAGCTTAAGGCGGGAATCCTACAATGAGCAGTTCTTC. Its protein product is CASSLRRESYNEQFF.

The J gene is TRBJ2-1, the V gene TRBV4-1; D gene unclear. V was cut by 1 base and J by 0 bases, with 13 bases left in between. Germline CDR1 and CDR2: MGHRA and YSYEKL. The CDR3 spans 17 residues. CDR3 protein: CASSQGRIPSSYNEQFF. CDR3 DNA sequence: TGCGCCAGCAGCCAAGGTAGGATTCCAAGCTCCTACAATGAGCAGTTCTTC.

The chain recombines TRBV5-1 with TRBJ2-7; perhaps TRBD1 as D (5 bases). Germline-derived CDR1 and CDR2 are SGHRS and YFSETQ. The CDR3 runs to 15 residues. The V and J ends lost 1 base and 5 bases respectively, with 16 bases between them. The CDR3 protein is CASSLRTDSPHEQYF. CDR3 DNA: TGCGCCAGCAGCTTGAGGACCGACAGTCCCCACGAGCAGTACTTC.

This clone appeared a single time. V gene TRBV30 combines with J gene TRBJ1-2; the D is unclear. V was shortened by 5 bases and J by 0 bases, with 10 bases between the two germline ends. CDR3 size: 13 residues. Germline V gene data show CDR1 as GTSNPN and CDR2 as SVGIG (reference sequence). CDR3 in DNA: TGTGCCTGGGATATAGCCTCTAACTATGGCTACACCTTC. It is translated as CAWDIASNYGYTF. The full variable domain, with the rest looked up from reference TRBV30 and TRBJ1-2, is SQTIHQWPATLVQPVGSPLSLECTVEGTSNPNLYWYRQAAGRGLQLLFYSVGIGQISSEVPQNLSASRPQDRQFILSSKKLLLSDSGFYLCAWDIASNYGYTFGSGTRLTVV.

The chain combines TRBV29-1 with TRBJ2-1; possibly TRBD1 for D (6 bases). Per germline, CDR1 SQVTM and CDR2 ANQGSEA. Trimming took off 4 bases at V and 5 bases at J, with 15 bases between the two ends. There are 14 residues in the CDR3. CDR3 region: CSVVIGGADNEQFF. CDR3 sequence (DNA): TGCAGCGTTGTGATTGGGGGCGCGGACAATGAGCAGTTCTTC.

The CDR3 protein is CASSQDQAQEYNEQFF. The CDR3 nucleotides read TGCGCCAGCAGCCAAGATCAGGCCCAGGAATACAATGAGCAGTTCTTC. The chain recombines TRBV4-1 with TRBJ2-1; no firm D call. The CDR3 spans 16 residues. V lost 0 bases and J lost 4, with 13 bases in between. In germline, CDR1 is MGHRA, CDR2 YSYEKL.

CDR3 loop: CASSDNRGEQYF. CDR3 sequence (DNA): TGTGCCAGCAGCGATAACAGGGGCGAGCAGTACTTC. This chain joins TRBV9 and TRBJ2-7; 7 bases agree with TRBD1. V trimming: 3 bases; J trimming: 6 bases; junction bases outside the gene matches: 3. Looked up from germline, CDR1 is SGDLS and CDR2 is YYNGEE. The CDR3 runs to 12 residues.